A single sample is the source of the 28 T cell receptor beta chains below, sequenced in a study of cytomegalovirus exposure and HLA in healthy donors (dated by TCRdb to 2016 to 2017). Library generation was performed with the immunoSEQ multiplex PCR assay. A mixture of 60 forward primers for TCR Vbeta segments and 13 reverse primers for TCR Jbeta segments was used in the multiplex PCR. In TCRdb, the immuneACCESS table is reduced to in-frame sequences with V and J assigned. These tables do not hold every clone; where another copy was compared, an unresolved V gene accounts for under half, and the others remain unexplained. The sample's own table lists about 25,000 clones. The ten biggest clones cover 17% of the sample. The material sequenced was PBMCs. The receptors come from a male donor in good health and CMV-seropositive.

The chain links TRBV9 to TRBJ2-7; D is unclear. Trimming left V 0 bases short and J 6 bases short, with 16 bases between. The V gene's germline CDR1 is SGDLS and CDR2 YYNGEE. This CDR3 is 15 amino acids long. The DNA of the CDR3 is TGTGCCAGCAGCGTAGCCGGGTCCCCCCTAGGCGAGCAGTACTTC. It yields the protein CASSVAGSPLGEQYF.

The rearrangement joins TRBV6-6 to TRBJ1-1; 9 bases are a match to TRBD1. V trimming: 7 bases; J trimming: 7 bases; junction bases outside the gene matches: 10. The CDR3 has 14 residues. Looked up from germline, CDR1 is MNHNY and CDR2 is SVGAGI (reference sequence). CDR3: CASNRDRERGEAFF. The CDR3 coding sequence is TGTGCCAGCAACCGGGACAGGGAACGAGGTGAAGCTTTCTTT.

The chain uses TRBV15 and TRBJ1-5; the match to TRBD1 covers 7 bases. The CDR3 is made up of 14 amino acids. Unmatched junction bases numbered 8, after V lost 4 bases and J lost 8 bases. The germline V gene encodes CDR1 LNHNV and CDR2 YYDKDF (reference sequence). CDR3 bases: TGTGCCACCAGCACCCGACAGGGAGGTAAGCCCCAGCATTTT. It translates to CATSTRQGGKPQHF.

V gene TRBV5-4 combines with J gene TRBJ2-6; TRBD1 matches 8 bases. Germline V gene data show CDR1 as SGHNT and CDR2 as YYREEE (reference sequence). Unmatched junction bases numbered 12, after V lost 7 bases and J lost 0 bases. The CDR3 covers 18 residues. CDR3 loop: CASPTRGLSDSGANVLTF. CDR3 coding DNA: TGTGCCAGCCCCACCAGGGGGCTTTCCGACTCTGGGGCCAACGTCCTGACTTTC.

CDR3 coding DNA: TGTGCCAGCAGCGCGGGACAGGGGGCTATTCAGCCCCAGCATTTT. It yields the protein CASSAGQGAIQPQHF. This sequence joins TRBV6-1 and TRBJ1-5; 12 nucleotides line up with TRBD1. V lost 6 bases, J lost 6 bases, and 6 bases stayed unmatched. The CDR3 sequence is 15 residues long. From germline, CDR1 is MNHNS and CDR2 SASEGT.

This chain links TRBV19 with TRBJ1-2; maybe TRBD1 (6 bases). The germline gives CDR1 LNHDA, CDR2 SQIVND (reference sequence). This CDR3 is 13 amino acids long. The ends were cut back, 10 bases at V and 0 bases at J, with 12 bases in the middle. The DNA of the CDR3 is TGTGCCACCCGGGACAATTCTAACTATGGCTACACCTTC. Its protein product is CATRDNSNYGYTF.

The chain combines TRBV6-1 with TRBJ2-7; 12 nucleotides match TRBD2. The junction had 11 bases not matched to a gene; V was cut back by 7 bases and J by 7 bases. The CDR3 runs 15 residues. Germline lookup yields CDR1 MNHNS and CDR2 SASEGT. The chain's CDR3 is CASIESGTSGWEQYF. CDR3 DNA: TGTGCCAGCATCGAATCTGGGACTAGCGGGTGGGAGCAGTACTTC.

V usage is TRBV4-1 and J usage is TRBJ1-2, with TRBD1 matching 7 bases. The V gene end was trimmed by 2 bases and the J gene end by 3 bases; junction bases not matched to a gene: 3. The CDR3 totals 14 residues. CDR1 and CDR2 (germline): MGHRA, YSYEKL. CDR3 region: CASSQKQGHYGYTF. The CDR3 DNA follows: TGCGCCAGCAGCCAAAAACAGGGGCACTATGGCTACACCTTC.

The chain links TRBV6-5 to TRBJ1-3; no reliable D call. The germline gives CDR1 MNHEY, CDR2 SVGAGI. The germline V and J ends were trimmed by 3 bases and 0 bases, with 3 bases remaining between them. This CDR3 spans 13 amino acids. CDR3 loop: CASSYSSGNTIYF. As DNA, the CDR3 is TGTGCCAGCAGTTATAGCTCTGGAAACACCATATATTTT.

The CDR3 sequence: CASSVVGGSGEQYF. The CDR3 DNA follows: TGTGCCAGCAGCGTAGTCGGGGGAAGTGGCGAGCAGTACTTC. The V gene is TRBV9, the J gene TRBJ2-7, with D possibly matching TRBD2 (6 bases). The CDR3 covers 14 residues. The V and J ends lost 0 bases and 6 bases respectively, with 13 bases between them. CDR1 and CDR2 from the germline V gene are SGDLS and YYNGEE.

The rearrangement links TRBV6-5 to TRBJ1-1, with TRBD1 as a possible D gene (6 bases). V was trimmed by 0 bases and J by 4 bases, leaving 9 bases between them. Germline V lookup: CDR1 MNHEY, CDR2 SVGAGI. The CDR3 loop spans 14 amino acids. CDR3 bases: TGTGCCAGCAGTTACTCCCAGGGGCCCACTGAAGCTTTCTTT. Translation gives CASSYSQGPTEAFF.

The CDR3 DNA sequence: TGTGCCAGTAGAGGTCGGGACAGCTTAGGGGAGACCCAGTACTTC. Its translation is CASRGRDSLGETQYF. The genes are TRBV28 and TRBJ2-5; 7 bases map to TRBD1. There are 15 residues in the CDR3. Germline V CDR1 and CDR2: MDHEN, SYDVKM. J lost 5 bases, V lost 9 bases, and 15 bases had no gene match. Combining the CDR3 with reference TRBV28 and TRBJ2-5 gives the whole variable domain DVKVTQSSRYLVKRTGEKVFLECVQDMDHENMFWYRQDPGLGLRLIYFSYDVKMKEKGDIPEGYSVSREKKERFSLILESASTNQTSMYLCASRGRDSLGETQYFGPGTRLLVL.

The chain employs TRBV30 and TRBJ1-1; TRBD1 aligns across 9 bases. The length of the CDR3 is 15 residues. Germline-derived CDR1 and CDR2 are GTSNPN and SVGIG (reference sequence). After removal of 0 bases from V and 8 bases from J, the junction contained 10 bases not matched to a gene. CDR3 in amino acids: CAWSVGLQGAGEAFF. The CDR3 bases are TGTGCCTGGAGTGTGGGCCTACAGGGGGCAGGGGAAGCTTTCTTT. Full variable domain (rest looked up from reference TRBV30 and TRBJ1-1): SQTIHQWPATLVQPVGSPLSLECTVEGTSNPNLYWYRQAAGRGLQLLFYSVGIGQISSEVPQNLSASRPQDRQFILSSKKLLLSDSGFYLCAWSVGLQGAGEAFFGQGTRLTVV.

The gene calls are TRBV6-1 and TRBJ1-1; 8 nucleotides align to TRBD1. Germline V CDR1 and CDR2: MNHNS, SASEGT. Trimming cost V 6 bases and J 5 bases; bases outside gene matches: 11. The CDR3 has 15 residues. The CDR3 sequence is CASRLTGGAGTEAFF. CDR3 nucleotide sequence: TGTGCCAGCAGATTAACAGGGGGGGCAGGGACTGAAGCTTTCTTT.

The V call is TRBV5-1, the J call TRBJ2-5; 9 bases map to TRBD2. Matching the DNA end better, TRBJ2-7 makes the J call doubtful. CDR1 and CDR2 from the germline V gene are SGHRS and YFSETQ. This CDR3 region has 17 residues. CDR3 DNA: TGCGCCAGCAGCTTGCTCCCCGGAGCTAGCGGGAACTACGAGCAGTACTTC. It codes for CASSLLPGASGNYEQYF.

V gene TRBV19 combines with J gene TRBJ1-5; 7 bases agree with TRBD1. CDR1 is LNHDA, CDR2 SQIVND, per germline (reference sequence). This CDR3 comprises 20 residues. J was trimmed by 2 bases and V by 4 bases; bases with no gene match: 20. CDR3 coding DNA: TGTGCCAGTAGTAAACTTTGGGACAGCAACAGTGGGAAGGGCAATCAGCCCCAGCATTTT. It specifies CASSKLWDSNSGKGNQPQHF.

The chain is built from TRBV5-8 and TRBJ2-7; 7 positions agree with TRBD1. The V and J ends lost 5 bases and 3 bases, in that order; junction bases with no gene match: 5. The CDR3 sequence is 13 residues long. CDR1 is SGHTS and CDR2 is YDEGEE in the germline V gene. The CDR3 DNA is TGTGCCAGCAGTATCGACAGGGTCTACGAGCAGTACTTC. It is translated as CASSIDRVYEQYF.

The CDR3 nucleotides read TGTGCCTGGAGGACGGGACTACTCTCCTACGAGCAGTACTTC. It codes for CAWRTGLLSYEQYF. The V gene is TRBV30, the J gene TRBJ2-7; 7 bases line up with TRBD2. Unmatched junction bases numbered 5, after V lost 3 bases and J lost 0 bases. CDR1 and CDR2 from the germline V gene are GTSNPN and SVGIG (reference sequence). This CDR3 has 14 amino acids.

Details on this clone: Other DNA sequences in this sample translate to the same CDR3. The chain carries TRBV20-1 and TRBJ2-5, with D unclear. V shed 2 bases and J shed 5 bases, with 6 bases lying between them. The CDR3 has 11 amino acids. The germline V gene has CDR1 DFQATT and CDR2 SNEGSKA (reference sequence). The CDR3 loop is CSARPLETQYF. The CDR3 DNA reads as TGCAGTGCTAGACCCCTGGAGACCCAGTACTTC.

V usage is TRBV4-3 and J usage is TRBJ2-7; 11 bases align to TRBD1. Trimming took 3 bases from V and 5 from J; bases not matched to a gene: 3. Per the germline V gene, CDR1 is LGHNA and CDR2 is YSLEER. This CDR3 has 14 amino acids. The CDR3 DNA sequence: TGCGCCAGCAGCCAGGACAGGGGGCGGAACGAGCAGTACTTC. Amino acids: CASSQDRGRNEQYF.

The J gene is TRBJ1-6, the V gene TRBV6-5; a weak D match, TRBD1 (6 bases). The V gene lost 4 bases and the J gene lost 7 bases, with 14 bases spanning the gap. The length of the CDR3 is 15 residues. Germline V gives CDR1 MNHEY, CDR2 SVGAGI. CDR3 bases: TGTGCCAGCAGTTCGGGACAAGTCTTGAATTCACCCCTCCACTTT. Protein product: CASSSGQVLNSPLHF.

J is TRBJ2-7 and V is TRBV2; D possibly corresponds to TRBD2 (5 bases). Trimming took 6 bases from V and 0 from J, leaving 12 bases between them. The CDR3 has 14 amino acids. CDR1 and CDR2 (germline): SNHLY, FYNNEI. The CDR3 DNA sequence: TGTGCCAGCAGACCCGGGGTTAGCTCCTACGAGCAGTACTTC. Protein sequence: CASRPGVSSYEQYF.

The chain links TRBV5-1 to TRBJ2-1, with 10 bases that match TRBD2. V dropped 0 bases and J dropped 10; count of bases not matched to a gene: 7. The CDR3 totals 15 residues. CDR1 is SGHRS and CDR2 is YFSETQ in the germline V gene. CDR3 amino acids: CASSLVSSGGLEQFF. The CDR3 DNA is TGCGCCAGCAGCTTGGTTTCTAGCGGGGGCCTAGAGCAGTTCTTC.

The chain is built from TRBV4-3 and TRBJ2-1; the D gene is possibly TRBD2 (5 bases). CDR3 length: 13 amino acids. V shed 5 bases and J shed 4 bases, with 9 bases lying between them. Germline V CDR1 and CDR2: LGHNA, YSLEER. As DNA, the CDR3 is TGCGCCAGCAGCGTAGGACTTTACAATGAGCAGTTCTTC. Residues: CASSVGLYNEQFF.

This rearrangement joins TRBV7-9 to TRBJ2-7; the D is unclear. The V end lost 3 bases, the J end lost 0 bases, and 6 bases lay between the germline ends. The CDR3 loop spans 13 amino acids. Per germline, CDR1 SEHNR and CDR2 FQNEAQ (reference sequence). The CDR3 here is CASSFMSSYEQYF. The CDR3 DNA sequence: TGTGCCAGCAGCTTCATGAGCTCCTACGAGCAGTACTTC.

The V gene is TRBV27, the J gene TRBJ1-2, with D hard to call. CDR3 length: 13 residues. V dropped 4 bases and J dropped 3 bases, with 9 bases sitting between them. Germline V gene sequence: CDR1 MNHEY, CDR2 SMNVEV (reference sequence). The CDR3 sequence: CASSSRTYYGYTF. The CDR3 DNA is TGTGCCAGCAGTTCCCGGACTTACTATGGCTACACCTTC.

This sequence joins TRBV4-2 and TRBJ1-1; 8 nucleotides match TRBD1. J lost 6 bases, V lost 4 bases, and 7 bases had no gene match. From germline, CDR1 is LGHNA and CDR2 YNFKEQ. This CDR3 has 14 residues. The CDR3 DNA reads TGTGCCAGCAGCCGCGGAGAGACAGGGGCTGAAGCTTTCTTT. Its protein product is CASSRGETGAEAFF.

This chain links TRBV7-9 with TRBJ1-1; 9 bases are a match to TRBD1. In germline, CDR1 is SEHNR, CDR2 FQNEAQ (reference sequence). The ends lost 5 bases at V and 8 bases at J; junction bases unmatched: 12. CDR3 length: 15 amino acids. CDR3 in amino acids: CASSPTRDRVEEAFF. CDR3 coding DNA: TGTGCCAGCAGCCCTACTCGGGACAGGGTGGAAGAAGCTTTCTTT.